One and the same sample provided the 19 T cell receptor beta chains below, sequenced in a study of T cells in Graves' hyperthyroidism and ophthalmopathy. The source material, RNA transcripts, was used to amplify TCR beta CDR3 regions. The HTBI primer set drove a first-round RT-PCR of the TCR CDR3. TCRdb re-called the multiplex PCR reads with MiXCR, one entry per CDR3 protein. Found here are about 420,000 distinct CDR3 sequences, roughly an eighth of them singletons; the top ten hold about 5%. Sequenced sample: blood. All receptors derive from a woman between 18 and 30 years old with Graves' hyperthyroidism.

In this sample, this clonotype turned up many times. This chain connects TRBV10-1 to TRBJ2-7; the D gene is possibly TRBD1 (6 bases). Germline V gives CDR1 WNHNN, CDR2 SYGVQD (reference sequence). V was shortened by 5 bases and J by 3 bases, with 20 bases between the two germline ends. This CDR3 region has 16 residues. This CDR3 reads CASSYPRLRGLYEQYF. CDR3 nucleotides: TGCGCCAGCAGTTATCCGAGACTCAGGGGCCTCTACGAGCAGTACTTC.

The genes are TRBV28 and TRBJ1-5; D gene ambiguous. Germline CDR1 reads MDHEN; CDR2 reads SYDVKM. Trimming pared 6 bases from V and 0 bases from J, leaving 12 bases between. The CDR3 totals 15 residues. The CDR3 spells CASREQIHSNQPQHF. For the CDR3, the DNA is TGTGCCAGCAGAGAACAGATACATAGCAATCAGCCCCAGCATTTT.

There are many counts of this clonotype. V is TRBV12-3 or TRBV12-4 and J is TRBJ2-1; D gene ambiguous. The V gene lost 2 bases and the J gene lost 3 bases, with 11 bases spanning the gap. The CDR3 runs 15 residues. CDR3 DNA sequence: TGTGCCAGCAGTTTACCTCAGAACGTCTACAATGAGCAGTTCTTC. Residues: CASSLPQNVYNEQFF.

The CDR3 bases are TGTGCCACCACTGACAGGCCCTATGGCTACACCTTC. Translating it yields CATTDRPYGYTF. The rearrangement uses TRBV28 and TRBJ1-2; D is possibly TRBD1 (6 bases). From germline, CDR1 is MDHEN and CDR2 SYDVKM. The V end was cut by 10 bases, the J end by 4 bases, with 13 bases between. The CDR3 is 12 residues long.

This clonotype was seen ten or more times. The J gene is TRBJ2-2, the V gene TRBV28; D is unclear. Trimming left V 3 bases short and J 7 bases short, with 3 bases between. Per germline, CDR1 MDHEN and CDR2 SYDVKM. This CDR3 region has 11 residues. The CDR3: CASSFFGELFF. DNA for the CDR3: TGTGCCAGCAGTTTTTTCGGGGAGCTGTTTTTT.

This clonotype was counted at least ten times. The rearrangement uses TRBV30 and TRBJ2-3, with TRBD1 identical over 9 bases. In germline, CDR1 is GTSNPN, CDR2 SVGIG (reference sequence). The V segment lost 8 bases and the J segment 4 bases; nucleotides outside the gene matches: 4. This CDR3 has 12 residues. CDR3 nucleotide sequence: TGTGCCGGGGACAGGGATGCAGATACGCAGTATTTT. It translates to CAGDRDADTQYF.

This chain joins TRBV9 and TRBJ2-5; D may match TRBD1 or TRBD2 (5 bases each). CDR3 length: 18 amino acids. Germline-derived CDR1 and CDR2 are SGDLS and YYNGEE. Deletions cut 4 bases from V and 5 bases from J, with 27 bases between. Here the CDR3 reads CASSQSPSGRFWRETQYF. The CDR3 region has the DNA TGTGCCAGCAGCCAAAGTCCGTCGGGACGGTTCTGGAGGGAGACCCAGTACTTC.

The CDR3 DNA sequence: TGTGCCAGCAGTGATACTGGCCGATGGGCAGGCTTAGCAACTAATGAAAAACTGTTTTTT. It yields the protein CASSDTGRWAGLATNEKLFF. The genes are TRBV6-1 and TRBJ1-4, with D unclear. Trimming took 3 bases from V and 0 from J, leaving 23 bases between them. The CDR3 length is 20 residues. Germline loops: CDR1 MNHNS, CDR2 SASEGT.

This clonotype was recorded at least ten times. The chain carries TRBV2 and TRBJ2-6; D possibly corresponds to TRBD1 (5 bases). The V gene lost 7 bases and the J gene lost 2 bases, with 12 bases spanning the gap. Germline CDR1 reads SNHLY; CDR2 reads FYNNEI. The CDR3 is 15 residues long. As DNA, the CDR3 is TGTGCCAGCAATCCCTCAGGGACTGGGGCCAACGTCCTGACTTTC. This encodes CASNPSGTGANVLTF.

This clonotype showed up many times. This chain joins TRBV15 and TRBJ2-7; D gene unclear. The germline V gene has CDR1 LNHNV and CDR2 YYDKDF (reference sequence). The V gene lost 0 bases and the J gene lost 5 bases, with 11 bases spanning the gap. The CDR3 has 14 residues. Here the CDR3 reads CATSRDQLANEQYF. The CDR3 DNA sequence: TGTGCCACCAGCAGAGATCAACTGGCGAACGAGCAGTACTTC.

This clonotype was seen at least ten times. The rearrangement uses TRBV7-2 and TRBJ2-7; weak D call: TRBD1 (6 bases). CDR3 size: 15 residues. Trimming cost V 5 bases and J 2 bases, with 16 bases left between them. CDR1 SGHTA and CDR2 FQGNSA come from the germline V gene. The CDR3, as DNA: TGTGCCAGCAGCGCAAACCGGGACAATGCCTACGAGCAGTACTTC. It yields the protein CASSANRDNAYEQYF.

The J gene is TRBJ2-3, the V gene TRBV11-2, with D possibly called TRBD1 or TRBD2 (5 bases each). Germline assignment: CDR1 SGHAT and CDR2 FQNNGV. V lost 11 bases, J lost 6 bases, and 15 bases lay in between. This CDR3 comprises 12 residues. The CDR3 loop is CALGDEVDTQYF. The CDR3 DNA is TGTGCCTTGGGGGATGAGGTGGATACGCAGTATTTT.

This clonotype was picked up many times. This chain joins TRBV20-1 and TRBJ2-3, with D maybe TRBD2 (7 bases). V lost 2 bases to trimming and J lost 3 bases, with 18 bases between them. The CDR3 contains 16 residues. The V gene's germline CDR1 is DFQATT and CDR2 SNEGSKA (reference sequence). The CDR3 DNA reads TGCAGTGCTAGATCGACGGGGGGCCGAGAAACAGATACGCAGTATTTT. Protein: CSARSTGGRETDTQYF.

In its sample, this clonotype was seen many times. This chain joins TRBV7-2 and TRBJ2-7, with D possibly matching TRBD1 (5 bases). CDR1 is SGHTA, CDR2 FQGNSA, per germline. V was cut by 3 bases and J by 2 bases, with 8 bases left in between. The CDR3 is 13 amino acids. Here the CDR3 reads CASSLTATYEQYF. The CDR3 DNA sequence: TGTGCCAGCAGCTTGACAGCGACCTACGAGCAGTACTTC.

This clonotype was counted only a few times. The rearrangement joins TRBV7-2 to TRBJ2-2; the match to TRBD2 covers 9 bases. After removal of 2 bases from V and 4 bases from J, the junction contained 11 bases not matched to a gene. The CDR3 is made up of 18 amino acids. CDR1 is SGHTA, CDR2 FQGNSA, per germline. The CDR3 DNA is TGTGCCAGCAGCTTACAGGTCGAGCGGGAGGATAGCACCGGGGAGCTGTTTTTT. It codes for CASSLQVEREDSTGELFF.

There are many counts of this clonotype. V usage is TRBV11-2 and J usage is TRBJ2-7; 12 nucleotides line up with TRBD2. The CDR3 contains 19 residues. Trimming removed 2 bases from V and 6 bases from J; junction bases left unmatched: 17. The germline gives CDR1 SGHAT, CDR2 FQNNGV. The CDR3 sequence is CASSLSWGLAGGDLSEQYF. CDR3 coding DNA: TGTGCCAGCAGCTTATCGTGGGGGCTAGCGGGAGGGGACCTTAGCGAGCAGTACTTC. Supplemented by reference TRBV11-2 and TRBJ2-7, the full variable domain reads EAGVAQSPRYKIIEKRQSVAFWCNPISGHATLYWYQQILGQGPKLLIQFQNNGVVDDSQLPKDRFSAERLKGVDSTLKIQPAKLEDSAVYLCASSLSWGLAGGDLSEQYFGPGTRLTVT.

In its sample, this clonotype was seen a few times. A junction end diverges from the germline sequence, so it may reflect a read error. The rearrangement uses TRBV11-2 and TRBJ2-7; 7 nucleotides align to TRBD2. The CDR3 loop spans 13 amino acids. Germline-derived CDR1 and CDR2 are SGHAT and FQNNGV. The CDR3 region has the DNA TGTGCCAGCGGGAGGGCCACCTCCCACGAGCAGTACTTC. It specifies CASGRATSHEQYF.

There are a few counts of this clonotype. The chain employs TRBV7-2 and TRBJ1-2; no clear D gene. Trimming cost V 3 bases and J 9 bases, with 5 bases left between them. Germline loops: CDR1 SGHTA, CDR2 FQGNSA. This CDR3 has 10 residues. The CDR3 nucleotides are TGTGCCAGCAGCTTTCTCAGCTACACCTTC. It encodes CASSFLSYTF. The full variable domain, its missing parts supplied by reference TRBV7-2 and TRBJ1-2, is GAGVSQSPSNKVTEKGKDVELRCDPISGHTALYWYRQSLGQGLEFLIYFQGNSAPDKSGLPSDRFSAERTGGSVSTLTIQRTQQEDSAVYLCASSFLSYTFGSGTRLTVV.

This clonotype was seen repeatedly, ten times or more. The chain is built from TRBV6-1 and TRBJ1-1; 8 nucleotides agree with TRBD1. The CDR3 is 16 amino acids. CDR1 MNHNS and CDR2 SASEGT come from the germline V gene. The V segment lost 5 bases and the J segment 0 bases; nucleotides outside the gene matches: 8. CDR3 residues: CASSPTTGGMNTEAFF. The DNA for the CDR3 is TGTGCCAGCAGTCCAACAACAGGGGGAATGAACACTGAAGCTTTCTTT.